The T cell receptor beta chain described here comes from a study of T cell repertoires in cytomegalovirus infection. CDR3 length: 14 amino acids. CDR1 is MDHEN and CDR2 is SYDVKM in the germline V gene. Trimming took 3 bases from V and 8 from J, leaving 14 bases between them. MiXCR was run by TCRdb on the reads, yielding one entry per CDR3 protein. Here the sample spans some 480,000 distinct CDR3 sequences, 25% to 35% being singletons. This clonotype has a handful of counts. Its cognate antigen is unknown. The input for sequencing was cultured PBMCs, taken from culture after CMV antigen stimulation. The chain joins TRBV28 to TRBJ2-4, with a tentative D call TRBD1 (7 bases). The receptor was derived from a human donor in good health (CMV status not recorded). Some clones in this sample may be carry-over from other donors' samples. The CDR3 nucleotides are TGTGCCAGCAGTTTGTCAGGGGGGCGGTACATTCAGTACTTC. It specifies CASSLSGGRYIQYF.